This TCR beta chain was identified during a study of memory CD4+ T cells and cytomegalovirus serostatus. Study-level findings and limits: Each of fewer than 80 CMV-associated TCRbeta sequences occurred in one to five individuals.

Single viable CD3+CD4+CD8-CD45RO+ cells were sorted as the memory CD4+ T cells. This clone has just a few counts. Its antigen is not known. Some clones are missing from TCRdb's copy, which holds only in-frame ones; the method was immunoSEQ multiplex PCR. The sample includes 35,000 to 45,000 clones, 79% of them seen just once. Per germline, CDR1 SQVTM and CDR2 ANQGSEA. V was pared by 5 bases and J by 1 base, with 1 base of the junction left unmatched. The CDR3 is 12 residues long. V gene TRBV29-1 combines with J gene TRBJ1-1; 7 positions match TRBD1. This TCR derives from an adult in good health and CMV-seronegative. The material sequenced was memory CD4+ T cells from blood. The CDR3 reads CSVHRGNTEAFF. The DNA for the CDR3 is TGCAGCGTTCACAGGGGGAACACTGAAGCTTTCTTT.